The subject of this entry is one T cell receptor beta chain. This receptor's antigen is unknown. Per-base quality was not reported, and no clone a single base away is much larger than it. This sample stems from a study of blood T cell repertoires in COVID-19 (TCRdb year 2020). Turning to the overall study: ImmuneRACE Cohort 3 recovered participants were defined by two consecutive negative NP/OP PCR tests, healthcare professional clearance, or symptom resolution. Samples from collaborators originated in the United States, Italy and Spain and spanned both the acute and convalescent phases of COVID-19. The prospective study material was composed of cDNA or gDNA derived from T cells, B-cell-depleted T cells, or PBMCs. Subjects who had been exposed to COVID-19, were actively infected with it, or had recovered from it provided the deeply sampled blood TCRbeta repertoires that made up the dataset. The repertoires were released in a freely available public database meant as a resource for research on the immune response to SARS-CoV-2. The samples were drawn from the first 160 participants of the ongoing ImmuneRACE study and from over 950 subjects provided by 6 global collaborators. Nearly every sample came with metadata listing a de-identified subject ID, COVID-19 status, age in years and sex. HLA class I and class II types, where available, came from metadata supplied by the sample provider rather than from assay-based typing. The paper as a whole reports these results and caveats: The amount of clinical and demographic metadata varied by source and participant and was provided uncurated.

Participants in the prospective study were enrolled through a virtual design, were aged roughly 18 to 100 years, and lived in under 25 United States geographic areas. In the prospective study, cohorts were assigned on the basis of participant-reported clinical history obtained from a screening survey and a study questionnaire. In the prospective study, whole blood, serum and a nasopharyngeal or oropharyngeal swab were collected from each participant by mobile phlebotomists. Participants in the prospective study had the option to provide additional blood draws and questionnaires over a roughly 2-month period. Blood samples from the prospective study were shipped frozen or at room temperature prior to DNA extraction. The immunoSEQ Assay, a bias-controlled multiplex PCR, was used to amplify TCRbeta CDR3 regions from genomic DNA. Per the authors' processing: The number of nucleated cells in each sample was estimated from the amplification of reference gene primers within the assay. To quantify the absolute abundance of each unique TCRbeta CDR3 rearrangement, sequence reads were collapsed and filtered. For each sample, productive Simpson clonality was calculated by taking the square root of Simpson's diversity index across productive rearrangements. The table was pulled from immuneACCESS by TCRdb, which kept in-frame rearrangements only. Such tables lose some clones; where checked, under half of the loss comes from unresolved V genes, and the rest has no known cause. The V and J calls and clone size come from that table; D and trimming were worked out from the DNA. Counted in this sample were 200,000 to 250,000 clones; 70% to 90% of them appeared once. Over 3% of the sample comes from the top ten.

The TCR sequence derives from a woman between 45 and 60 years old in a cohort exposed to, infected with or recovered from COVID-19 (not recorded which). Sequencing used PBMCs or T cells enriched from blood (not recorded which).

CDR3 sequence: CASSSTGDTIYF. The base sequence is TGTGCCAGCAGCTCTACGGGTGACACCATATATTTT. The chain couples TRBV7-3 to TRBJ1-3, with the D gene too uncertain to name. Sequences SGHTA (CDR1) and FQGTGA (CDR2) are obtained from the germline V gene. The V end loses 4 bases and the J end loses 8 bases, and a stretch of 9 bases separates them. Counted from cysteine to phenylalanine, this CDR3 has 12 amino acids. The entry retains the CDR3 DNA only, 36 bases that are in frame from base 1. With the portions outside the CDR3 filled from the reference TRBV7-3 and TRBJ1-3 genes, the complete variable region becomes GAGVSQTPSNKVTEKGKYVELRCDPISGHTALYWYRQSLGQGPEFLIYFQGTGAADDSGLPNDRFFAVRPEGSVSTLKIQRTERGDSAVYLCASSSTGDTIYFGEGSWLTVV.